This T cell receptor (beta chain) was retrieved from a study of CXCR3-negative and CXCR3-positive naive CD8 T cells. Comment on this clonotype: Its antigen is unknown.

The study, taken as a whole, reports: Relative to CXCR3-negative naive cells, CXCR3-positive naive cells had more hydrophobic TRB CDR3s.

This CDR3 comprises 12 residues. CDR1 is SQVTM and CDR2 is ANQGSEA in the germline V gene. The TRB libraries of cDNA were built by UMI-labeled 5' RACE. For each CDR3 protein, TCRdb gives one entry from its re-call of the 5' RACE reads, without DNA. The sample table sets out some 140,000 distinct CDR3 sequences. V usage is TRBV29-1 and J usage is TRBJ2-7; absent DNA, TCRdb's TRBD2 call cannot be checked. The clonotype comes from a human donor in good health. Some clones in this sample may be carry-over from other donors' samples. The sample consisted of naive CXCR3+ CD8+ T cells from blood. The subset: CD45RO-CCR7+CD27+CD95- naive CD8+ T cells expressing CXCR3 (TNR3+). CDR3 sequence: CSVVAEGYEQYF.